This T cell receptor beta chain was observed in a study of blood T cell repertoires in COVID-19. Study information: Whether acute or convalescent, the COVID-19 samples came from the United States, Italy and Spain.

Authors' data handling: From reference gene primer amplification, estimates of nucleated cell counts were derived. Using immunoSEQ multiplex PCR, the repertoire was profiled, and TCRdb retains in-frame clones only, with some absent. V, J and clone size derive from that table, while D and trimming were established from the DNA sequence. The table shows 100,000 to 120,000 clones, with approximately 70% occurring only once. V was pared by 3 bases and J by 4 bases, with 7 bases of the junction left unmatched. This CDR3 has 15 residues. Germline V gene sequence: CDR1 SEHNR, CDR2 FQNEAQ (reference sequence).

The rearrangement links TRBV7-9 to TRBJ2-5; 8 bases match TRBD2. Sequenced: peripheral blood. The receptor's source is a woman between 55 and 75 years old with acute or convalescent COVID-19. CDR3 DNA: TGTGCCAGCAGCTTCCTAGCGGGTTATACAGAGACCCAGTACTTC. It is translated as CASSFLAGYTETQYF.